The next 32 T cell receptor beta chains were all read from a single sample in a study of blood T cell repertoires in COVID-19. Sequencing was performed with immunoSEQ multiplex PCR; in TCRdb, only in-frame clones are kept and a portion is missing. The sample carries around 480,000 clones, around 90% recorded once. Sample: PBMCs or T cells enriched from blood (not recorded which). The receptors were gathered from a woman between 18 and 29 years old who had recovered from COVID-19.

The chain is built from TRBV11-2 and TRBJ2-1; 12 bases align to TRBD1. CDR1 SGHAT and CDR2 FQNNGV come from the germline V gene. This CDR3 comprises 15 residues. Trimming took 1 base from V and 9 from J; bases not matched to a gene: 4. The CDR3: CASSLGGTGGTEQFF. CDR3 sequence (DNA): TGTGCCAGCAGCTTAGGGGGGACAGGGGGCACTGAGCAGTTCTTC.

V and J are TRBV2 and TRBJ2-2; D might be TRBD2 (5 bases). Germline V gene lookup returns CDR1 SNHLY and CDR2 FYNNEI. The CDR3 extends over 14 amino acids. V lost 8 bases and J lost 5, with 15 bases in between. The DNA of the CDR3 is TGTGCCAGCTCCCAATCGGGGTGGACCGGGGAGCTGTTTTTT. This sequence encodes CASSQSGWTGELFF.

V usage is TRBV7-9 and J usage is TRBJ2-3; 7 positions match TRBD2. This CDR3 contains 15 residues. The V segment lost 6 bases and the J segment 6 bases; nucleotides outside the gene matches: 12. Germline V CDR1 and CDR2: SEHNR, FQNEAQ (reference sequence). The CDR3 sequence: CASRGKGRVGDTQYF. Written as DNA, the CDR3 is TGTGCCAGCAGGGGAAAGGGGAGGGTAGGGGATACGCAGTATTTT.

The V gene is TRBV9, the J gene TRBJ2-7; TRBD1 might be the D (6 bases). There are 14 residues in the CDR3. Per germline, CDR1 SGDLS and CDR2 YYNGEE. V lost 4 bases and J lost 2, with 13 bases in between. The CDR3 loop reads CASSPQTGTYEQYF. CDR3 nucleotides: TGTGCCAGCAGCCCCCAAACAGGGACCTACGAGCAGTACTTC.

The V gene is TRBV4-1, the J gene TRBJ2-5; D is unresolved. The CDR3 covers 14 residues. Per the germline V gene, CDR1 is MGHRA and CDR2 is YSYEKL. The V and J ends lost 5 bases and 0 bases respectively, with 10 bases between them. The CDR3, as DNA: TGCGCCAGCAGCTCCCGACTGTACCAAGAGACCCAGTACTTC. Amino acid sequence: CASSSRLYQETQYF.

The chain uses TRBV7-2 and TRBJ2-5, with 10 bases fitting TRBD2. The CDR3 totals 17 residues. Germline CDR1 reads SGHTA; CDR2 reads FQGNSA. V shed 5 bases, J shed 4 bases, and the junction held 13 bases outside the gene matches. The CDR3 bases are TGTGCCAGCAGCCCGGGGATGGGACTAGCGAAGGGAGAGACCCAGTACTTC. It encodes CASSPGMGLAKGETQYF.

This clone was recorded a few times. This chain joins TRBV4-1 and TRBJ2-5; TRBD1 aligns across 9 bases. CDR3 length: 16 residues. The germline V gene has CDR1 MGHRA and CDR2 YSYEKL. V was pared by 3 bases and J by 6 bases, with 11 bases of the junction left unmatched. The CDR3 sequence is CASSQAGTGSWKTQYF. CDR3 bases: TGCGCCAGCAGCCAGGCCGGGACAGGGAGTTGGAAGACCCAGTACTTC.

The chain joins TRBV12-3 or TRBV12-4 to TRBJ2-1, with a weak D call TRBD1 (6 bases). V lost 4 bases and J 9 bases, leaving 13 bases between the germline ends. The CDR3 has 13 residues. The CDR3 nucleotides read TGTGCCAGCAGTTCCAGGGGTCTGGGTGAGCAGTTCTTC. Translated, it gives CASSSRGLGEQFF.

The rearrangement joins TRBV5-1 to TRBJ2-6, with TRBD2 as a possible D gene (5 bases). The CDR3 spans 17 residues. Germline lookup yields CDR1 SGHRS and CDR2 YFSETQ. The V gene lost 4 bases and the J gene lost 0 bases, with 14 bases spanning the gap. The CDR3 sequence is CASSALAGGSGANVLTF. The DNA of the CDR3 is TGCGCCAGCAGCGCCCTCGCCGGAGGCTCTGGGGCCAACGTCCTGACTTTC.

The CDR3 region is CASSEYFDTNNEQFF. CDR3 nucleotide sequence: TGTGCCAGCAGTGAATACTTCGACACAAACAATGAGCAGTTCTTC. The genes are TRBV6-1 and TRBJ2-1; D unclear. This CDR3 spans 15 amino acids. Germline CDR1 is MNHNS and CDR2 is SASEGT. V was cut by 2 bases and J by 5 bases, with 13 bases left in between.

The V call is TRBV4-1, the J call TRBJ1-2, with D possibly matching TRBD1 (5 bases). Trimming cost V 1 base and J 8 bases, with 11 bases left between them. CDR3 size: 13 residues. CDR1 is MGHRA and CDR2 is YSYEKL in the germline V gene. The CDR3 sequence is CASSQVGPRGYTF. The CDR3 region has the DNA TGCGCCAGCAGCCAAGTGGGGCCGAGGGGCTACACCTTC.

The chain combines TRBV28 with TRBJ1-1; 8 nucleotides match TRBD1. The CDR3 consists of 15 residues. With 6 bases clipped from V and 0 bases from J, the junction kept 6 bases outside the gene matches. CDR1 and CDR2 (germline): MDHEN, SYDVKM. The CDR3 DNA follows: TGTGCCAGCAGCCCGGAGGGACAGGTGAACACTGAAGCTTTCTTT. Translation: CASSPEGQVNTEAFF.

This sequence joins TRBV5-1 and TRBJ1-1, with a tentative D call TRBD1 (6 bases). Trimming cost V 5 bases and J 0 bases, with 8 bases left between them. Germline V lookup: CDR1 SGHRS, CDR2 YFSETQ. The CDR3 spans 13 residues. The CDR3 sequence is CASRGAVNTEAFF. The CDR3, as DNA: TGCGCCAGCAGGGGGGCGGTGAACACTGAAGCTTTCTTT.

The rearrangement joins TRBV7-8 to TRBJ2-1, with D unresolved. The germline CDR1 and CDR2 sequences are SGHVS and FQNEAQ. This CDR3 is built from 17 residues. Trimming left V 1 base short and J 0 bases short, with 13 bases between. In DNA, the CDR3 is TGTGCCAGCAGCTTAGGTTTCGAGTCGAGCTCCTACAATGAGCAGTTCTTC. Amino acids: CASSLGFESSSYNEQFF.

This sequence joins TRBV7-8 and TRBJ1-1, with 10 positions matching TRBD1. CDR1 is SGHVS and CDR2 is FQNEAQ in the germline V gene. V was pared by 1 base and J by 4 bases, with 3 bases of the junction left unmatched. The CDR3 is 15 residues long. The CDR3 here is CASSLGTGGSTEAFF. As DNA, the CDR3 is TGTGCCAGCAGCTTAGGGACAGGGGGTAGCACTGAAGCTTTCTTT.

The chain uses TRBV24-1 and TRBJ2-1; the D gene is possibly TRBD1 (6 bases). CDR1 and CDR2 from the germline V gene are KGHDR and SFDVKD. V dropped 8 bases and J dropped 8 bases, with 18 bases sitting between them. The CDR3 totals 14 residues. CDR3 DNA sequence: TGTGCCACCATGCTGGCCGGGGACAACGATGAGCAGTTCTTC. Its protein is CATMLAGDNDEQFF.

The chain uses TRBV4-1 and TRBJ1-6; tentative D call: TRBD1 (6 bases). V was cut by 0 bases and J by 9 bases, with 24 bases left in between. This CDR3 is 19 amino acids long. Germline V CDR1 and CDR2: MGHRA, YSYEKL. For the CDR3, the DNA is TGCGCCAGCAGCCAAGATGGGGGGGCCAAACAGGGTCTTATTTCACCCCTCCACTTT. Translated: CASSQDGGAKQGLISPLHF.

The V gene is TRBV7-9, the J gene TRBJ1-2; the D is unclear. Trimming pared 11 bases from V and 6 bases from J, leaving 7 bases between. The germline CDR1 and CDR2 sequences are SEHNR and FQNEAQ (reference sequence). This CDR3 contains 9 residues. The CDR3 here is CAVRDGYTF. CDR3 in DNA: TGTGCCGTACGGGATGGCTACACCTTC.

The chain uses TRBV5-1 and TRBJ2-7; 7 nucleotides match TRBD1. Germline-derived CDR1 and CDR2 are SGHRS and YFSETQ. The CDR3 consists of 14 residues. V shed 0 bases and J 4 bases; nucleotides not matched to a gene: 4. CDR3 amino acids: CASSLGQGRYEQYF. The CDR3 nucleotides are TGCGCCAGCAGCTTGGGACAGGGACGGTACGAGCAGTACTTC.

V gene TRBV11-2 combines with J gene TRBJ1-2, with D possibly TRBD1 on 5 matching bases. V lost 4 bases and J lost 3, with 15 bases in between. The CDR3 is 15 amino acids. In germline, CDR1 is SGHAT, CDR2 FQNNGV. CDR3 nucleotides: TGTGCCAGCAGCTCGCTCCGAACGGGGGACTATGGCTACACCTTC. This translates into CASSSLRTGDYGYTF.

The chain combines TRBV30 with TRBJ1-1; D remains unclear. This CDR3 comprises 13 residues. Deletions cut 3 bases from V and 3 bases from J, with 11 bases between. Germline V gives CDR1 GTSNPN, CDR2 SVGIG (reference sequence). CDR3 nucleotides: TGTGCCTGGAGCGCGTTGCGAGACACTGAAGCTTTCTTT. As protein: CAWSALRDTEAFF.

Comments on this clone: This sample includes further DNA sequences coding for the same CDR3. The chain has TRBV11-3 and TRBJ2-1; tentatively, D is TRBD2 (5 bases). The CDR3 is 13 residues long. Trimming removed 1 base from V and 7 bases from J, with 8 bases in between. From germline, CDR1 is SGHNT and CDR2 YENEEA. The CDR3 DNA is TGTGCCAGCAGCTTAGCGGGCGGGAATGAGCAGTTCTTC. Amino acids: CASSLAGGNEQFF.

V gene TRBV2 combines with J gene TRBJ2-2; TRBD2 matches at 11 bases. V lost 4 bases, J lost 0 bases, and 13 bases stayed unmatched. Germline loops: CDR1 SNHLY, CDR2 FYNNEI. This CDR3 has 20 residues. The CDR3 DNA is TGTGCCAGCAGTGTAGTCCCCGGGACTAGCGGAGCCGCGAACACCGGGGAGCTGTTTTTT. Its translation is CASSVVPGTSGAANTGELFF.

CDR3 sequence reads: CASSPTEINSPLHF. CDR3 coding DNA: TGTGCCAGCTCACCGACAGAGATTAATTCACCCCTCCACTTT. This chain uses TRBV18 with TRBJ1-6; D is possibly TRBD1 (5 bases). The CDR3 is 14 residues long. V lost 3 bases to trimming and J lost 6 bases, with 9 bases between them. Per germline, CDR1 KGHSH and CDR2 LQKENI.

This clone was seen once. The V gene is TRBV19, the J gene TRBJ2-6, with D possibly TRBD1 on 6 matching bases. This CDR3 contains 18 residues. Germline lookup yields CDR1 LNHDA and CDR2 SQIVND (reference sequence). V was clipped by 1 base and J by 4 bases, with 17 bases between them. This CDR3 reads CASSIGKDRGSGANVLTF. The CDR3 DNA follows: TGTGCCAGTAGTATAGGAAAGGACAGAGGGTCCGGGGCCAACGTCCTGACTTTC. Drawing the rest from reference TRBV19 and TRBJ2-6, the complete variable domain is DGGITQSPKYLFRKEGQNVTLSCEQNLNHDAMYWYRQDPGQGLRLIYYSQIVNDFQKGDIAEGYSVSREKKESFPLTVTSAQKNPTAFYLCASSIGKDRGSGANVLTFGAGSRLTVL.

The chain has TRBV5-1 and TRBJ2-3; 14 nucleotides match TRBD2. The CDR3 runs 16 residues. With V trimmed by 4 bases and J by 2 bases, 3 bases remained unmatched. Germline assignment: CDR1 SGHRS and CDR2 YFSETQ. The CDR3: CASSPGLAGVTDTQYF. In nucleotides, the CDR3 is TGCGCCAGCAGCCCGGGACTAGCGGGGGTCACAGATACGCAGTATTTT.

V usage is TRBV5-1 and J usage is TRBJ2-3, with D possibly being TRBD2 (6 bases). CDR1 is SGHRS, CDR2 YFSETQ, per germline. The CDR3 consists of 12 residues. V shed 5 bases and J shed 4 bases, with 8 bases lying between them. The CDR3 spells CASREGSDTQYF. CDR3 nucleotide sequence: TGCGCCAGCAGGGAGGGGTCAGATACGCAGTATTTT.

This clone was observed a single time. J is TRBJ2-7 and V is TRBV5-6; the D is unclear. The germline V gene has CDR1 SGHDT and CDR2 YYEEEE. Trimming pared 0 bases from V and 5 bases from J, leaving 12 bases between. The CDR3 is 14 residues long. The CDR3 loop is CASSLDLRSHEQYF. CDR3 nucleotide sequence: TGTGCCAGCAGCTTGGACCTAAGGAGCCACGAGCAGTACTTC.

The rearrangement uses TRBV4-1 and TRBJ2-7; 8 positions agree with TRBD1. The V gene's germline CDR1 is MGHRA and CDR2 YSYEKL. The CDR3 extends over 16 amino acids. V was clipped by 2 bases and J by 0 bases; unmatched bases: 6. The CDR3 DNA sequence: TGCGCCAGCAGCCAATTCCCGGACAGGGACTCCTACGAGCAGTACTTC. As protein: CASSQFPDRDSYEQYF.

This chain uses TRBV6-4 with TRBJ2-3; 7 bases match TRBD2. The CDR3 covers 15 residues. J was trimmed by 3 bases and V by 2 bases; bases with no gene match: 5. Looked up from germline, CDR1 is MRHNA and CDR2 is SNTAGT. CDR3 region: CASSDPSGSTDTQYF. In DNA form, the CDR3 reads TGTGCCAGCAGTGACCCTAGCGGTTCTACAGATACGCAGTATTTT.

The V and J genes are TRBV6-5 and TRBJ1-2, with D possibly matching TRBD1 (5 bases). This CDR3 spans 16 amino acids. V was pared by 2 bases and J by 4 bases, with 17 bases between. Germline V gives CDR1 MNHEY, CDR2 SVGAGI. CDR3 loop: CASSYGGGGDGYGYTF. CDR3 in DNA: TGTGCCAGCAGTTACGGGGGAGGAGGAGACGGCTATGGCTACACCTTC.

The chain couples TRBV25-1 to TRBJ2-1, with a weak D call TRBD1 (6 bases). This CDR3 is built from 16 residues. CDR1 MGHDK and CDR2 SYGVNS come from the germline V gene. Deletions cut 3 bases from V and 0 bases from J, with 12 bases between. The CDR3 loop is CASSDRTVRSYNEQFF. The CDR3 DNA sequence: TGTGCCAGCAGTGACCGGACAGTCCGCTCCTACAATGAGCAGTTCTTC.